This T cell receptor (beta chain) was identified in a study of blood T cell repertoires in COVID-19. Study overall: The study drew acute and convalescent COVID-19 samples from the United States, Italy and Spain. T cells, B-cell-depleted T cells, or PBMCs supplied cDNA or gDNA.

The CDR3 consists of 14 residues. Germline V gene lookup returns CDR1 MDHEN and CDR2 SYDVKM. V lost 7 bases, J lost 2 bases, and 15 bases lay in between. Under the authors' procedure: Amplification with reference gene primers provided the estimates of nucleated cell counts. Generated by immunoSEQ multiplex PCR, the TCRdb table keeps only in-frame clones and is missing some. Clonal size and the V and J genes are those of that table, whereas D and trimming came from the DNA. The sample contains about 46,000 clones, around 83% of which appear only once. J is TRBJ2-7 and V is TRBV28; D is unresolved. The sample taken for sequencing was peripheral blood. The receptor's source is a man in his 60s with active COVID-19. CDR3 DNA sequence: TGTGCCAGCAAGCTAGAAGGTCCCCCCTACGAGCAGTACTTC. Amino acids: CASKLEGPPYEQYF.